What follows are 11 T cell receptor gamma chains derived from one specimen sequenced in a study of gamma delta lymphoproliferative disorders and STAT genes. With CATT, TCRdb re-called clones from the multiplex PCR reads. The sample includes some 1,000 gamma-chain clones, roughly 27% of them seen just once. PBMCs from patients and controls supplied the genomic DNA for sequencing. Sequencing was carried out using blood. The receptors were gathered from a human donor in good health.

This clone ranks as large. The V gene is TRGV10, the J gene TRGJP1. No J gene was available from TCRdb, and it was assigned here by a germline match of the DNA. TRGV10 is classed as an ORF, of uncertain function. The J segment lost 11 bases and the V segment lost 8 bases, leaving 12 bases of the junction unmatched. CDR3 length: 13 residues. The CDR3 protein is CAAWDPLPWFKIF. DNA of the CDR3: TGTGCTGCGTGGGATCCCCTTCCCTGGTTCAAGATATTT.

V is TRGV3 and J is TRGJ1 or TRGJ2. The J gene, not given by TCRdb, was assigned here from a germline match of the nucleotide sequence. The germline gives CDR1 VTNTFY, CDR2 YDVSTARD (reference sequence). This CDR3 comprises 14 residues. With V trimmed by 0 bases and J by 5 bases, 7 bases remained unmatched. The CDR3 protein is CATWDRLWDYKKLF. The DNA of the CDR3 is TGTGCCACCTGGGACAGGCTATGGGATTATAAGAAACTCTTT.

Sample share makes this clone medium-sized (0.01 to 0.1%). The chain is built from TRGV4 and TRGJ1 or TRGJ2. The J gene was not available in TCRdb and was assigned here by matching the DNA to germline segments. Per the germline V gene, CDR1 is EGSTGY and CDR2 is YDSYTSSV. The length of the CDR3 is 12 residues. J was trimmed by 8 bases and V by 0 bases; bases with no gene match: 4. The CDR3 here is CATWDGPNKKLF. The CDR3 DNA sequence: TGTGCCACCTGGGATGGGCCAAATAAGAAACTCTTT.

By its share, this clone is large. V and J are TRGV10 and TRGJP1. TCRdb carries no J gene annotation; the J gene was assigned here by matching the DNA with germline. TRGV10 is annotated as an ORF whose role is uncertain. The CDR3 is 13 residues long. V lost 8 bases to trimming and J lost 8 bases; unmatched junction nucleotides: 9. The CDR3, as DNA: TGTGCTGCGTGGGATTGGGGAGGTTGGTTCAAGATATTT. Translated: CAAWDWGGWFKIF.

Within the sample, this clone is medium-sized (0.01 to 0.1%). V and J are TRGV8 and TRGJ1 or TRGJ2. TCRdb lists no J gene, so it was determined here by aligning the DNA to germline. This CDR3 contains 16 residues. With V trimmed by 2 bases and J by 0 bases, 10 bases remained unmatched. Germline V gives CDR1 VENAVY, CDR2 YDSYNSRV. The CDR3: CATWDKVFGNYYKKLF. CDR3 sequence (DNA): TGTGCCACCTGGGATAAGGTATTTGGGAATTATTATAAGAAACTCTTT.

In this sample, this clone is large. V gene TRGV8 combines with J gene TRGJ1 or TRGJ2. Here the J gene was assigned by germline matching of the DNA, as TCRdb has none. Trimming removed 4 bases from V and 4 bases from J; junction bases left unmatched: 4. This CDR3 spans 12 amino acids. Germline CDR1 reads VENAVY; CDR2 reads YDSYNSRV. CDR3 in amino acids: CATWDTYYKKLF. CDR3 DNA sequence: TGTGCCACCTGGGACACCTATTATAAGAAACTCTTT.

This clone qualifies as large. This sample also contains other DNA sequences that code for the same CDR3. J is TRGJP2 and V is TRGV8. No J segment appears in TCRdb, so it was assigned here by matching the sequence to germline. The CDR3 runs 13 residues. The V gene end was trimmed by 5 bases and the J gene end by 3 bases; junction bases not matched to a gene: 3. Germline values: CDR1 VENAVY, CDR2 YDSYNSRV. This CDR3 is CATWVCSDWIKTF. The CDR3 DNA is TGTGCCACCTGGGTCTGTAGTGATTGGATCAAGACGTTT.

This clone counts as medium-sized. The CDR3 reads CATWDRDYYYKKLF. The CDR3 DNA sequence: TGTGCCACCTGGGACCGAGATTATTATTATAAGAAACTCTTT. The chain links TRGV3 to TRGJ1 or TRGJ2. TCRdb lists no J gene, so it was determined here by aligning the DNA to germline. With V trimmed by 3 bases and J by 2 bases, 7 bases remained unmatched. This CDR3 region has 14 residues. Germline CDR1 is VTNTFY and CDR2 is YDVSTARD (reference sequence).

This clone is classed as medium-sized (0.01 to 0.1%). J is TRGJ1 or TRGJ2 and V is TRGV5. The J gene, absent from TCRdb, was called here by matching the DNA to germline. The junction had 4 bases not matched to a gene; V was cut back by 0 bases and J by 2 bases. The CDR3 consists of 14 residues. Per germline, CDR1 VINAFY and CDR2 YDVSNSKD. Here the CDR3 DNA reads TGTGCCACCTGGGACAGGCAGGATTATTATAAGAAACTCTTT. Protein sequence: CATWDRQDYYKKLF.

This clone is large. The chain combines TRGV9 with TRGJP. TCRdb records no J gene; here it was assigned by comparing the DNA to germline. The ends lost 2 bases at V and 5 bases at J; junction bases unmatched: 3. Per germline, CDR1 GITISATS and CDR2 ISYDGTV (reference sequence). The CDR3 contains 16 residues. CDR3 bases: TGTGCCTTGTGGGAGGAGAAAGAGTTGGGCAAAAAAATCAAGGTATTT. Translating gives CALWEEKELGKKIKVF.

V usage is TRGV3 and J usage is TRGJP2. The J gene is not listed in TCRdb, so it was assigned here from a DNA match to germline. The CDR3 is 16 residues long. Germline V gene lookup returns CDR1 VTNTFY and CDR2 YDVSTARD (reference sequence). Trimming at V came to 3 bases and at J to 0 bases, leaving 7 bases not matched to a gene. The CDR3 region is CATWDSQYSSDWIKTF. The CDR3 DNA reads TGTGCCACCTGGGACTCTCAATATAGTAGTGATTGGATCAAGACGTTT.